These 13 T cell receptor beta chains were sequenced from one sample in a study of cytomegalovirus exposure and HLA in healthy donors. 13 Jbeta primers and 60 Vbeta primers were used for the PCR. Sequencing was performed with immunoSEQ multiplex PCR; in TCRdb, only in-frame clones are kept and a portion is missing. The profile shows about 150,000 clones, 76% of them singletons. Sequencing used PBMCs. These receptors originate from a female donor in good health and CMV-seropositive.

This clone was found a few times. The rearrangement links TRBV6-1 to TRBJ1-3; D possibly corresponds to TRBD1 (5 bases). The CDR3 is made up of 14 amino acids. From germline, CDR1 is MNHNS and CDR2 SASEGT. V was trimmed by 6 bases and J by 4 bases, leaving 13 bases between them. The CDR3 protein is CASREDIGGNTIYF. CDR3 nucleotide sequence: TGTGCCAGCAGAGAGGACATCGGCGGAAACACCATATATTTT.

The V call is TRBV5-4, the J call TRBJ2-7; 10 bases match TRBD1. CDR1 and CDR2 from the germline V gene are SGHNT and YYREEE (reference sequence). This CDR3 contains 15 residues. Trimming took 4 bases from V and 3 from J; bases not matched to a gene: 7. This chain's CDR3 is CASSKMGQGRYEQYF. The CDR3 nucleotides are TGTGCCAGCAGCAAAATGGGACAGGGGCGCTACGAGCAGTACTTC.

CDR3 nucleotide sequence: TGCGCCAGCAGCTTGGTTAGCGGGTCCACCACAGATACGCAGTATTTT. Its translation: CASSLVSGSTTDTQYF. The chain employs TRBV5-1 and TRBJ2-3; 7 nucleotides align to TRBD2. Unmatched junction bases numbered 6, after V lost 0 bases and J lost 2 bases. The CDR3 is 16 residues long. Germline assignment: CDR1 SGHRS and CDR2 YFSETQ.

This rearrangement joins TRBV6-6 to TRBJ1-1; 8 positions agree with TRBD1. The J segment lost 1 base and the V segment lost 6 bases, leaving 1 base of the junction unmatched. Germline CDR1 reads MNHNY; CDR2 reads SVGAGI (reference sequence). The CDR3 is 13 amino acids. In nucleotides, the CDR3 is TGTGCCAGCAGGGACAGGGAGAACACTGAAGCTTTCTTT. This gives the protein CASRDRENTEAFF.

In its sample, this clone was seen a few times. The chain uses TRBV2 and TRBJ1-4; D uncertain. The CDR3 contains 14 residues. Germline V gene lookup returns CDR1 SNHLY and CDR2 FYNNEI. Trimming pared 5 bases from V and 4 bases from J, leaving 11 bases between. CDR3 sequence: CASSPGEGNEKLFF. CDR3 bases: TGTGCCAGCAGTCCAGGAGAGGGTAATGAAAAACTGTTTTTT.

The chain is built from TRBV7-6 and TRBJ2-6, with D possibly being TRBD1 (5 bases). CDR1 is SGHVS, CDR2 FNYEAQ, per germline. This CDR3 has 16 residues. Trimming took off 4 bases at V and 4 bases at J, with 14 bases between the two ends. The DNA for the CDR3 is TGTGCCAGCAGCTCCACTGGGGCTGCCGGGGCCAACGTCCTGACTTTC. Its translation is CASSSTGAAGANVLTF.

This clone was recorded a few times. The chain employs TRBV2 and TRBJ2-5, with TRBD2 identical over 7 bases. The J call is doubtful: the DNA matches TRBJ2-7 better. The CDR3 totals 14 residues. Germline CDR1 reads SNHLY; CDR2 reads FYNNEI. CDR3 region: CASSGGTKYYEQYF. Written as DNA, the CDR3 is TGTGCCAGCAGTGGCGGGACTAAATATTACGAGCAGTACTTC.

The chain has TRBV13 and TRBJ2-7; 15 nucleotides line up with TRBD2. With V trimmed by 5 bases and J by 2 bases, 4 bases remained unmatched. The CDR3 loop spans 16 amino acids. Germline V CDR1 and CDR2: PRHDT, FYEKMQ (reference sequence). This CDR3 is CASSPRTSGRAYEQYF. Here the CDR3 DNA reads TGTGCCAGCAGCCCGAGGACTAGCGGGAGGGCCTACGAGCAGTACTTC.

This rearrangement joins TRBV6-1 to TRBJ2-3; D uncertain. V lost 0 bases and J 1 base, leaving 8 bases between the germline ends. This CDR3 spans 15 amino acids. Germline CDR1 MNHNS, CDR2 SASEGT. The CDR3 region is CASSEAVVGTDTQYF. CDR3 in DNA: TGTGCCAGCAGTGAAGCGGTAGTCGGCACAGATACGCAGTATTTT.

The chain carries TRBV27 and TRBJ2-3; tentatively, D is TRBD2 (6 bases). Germline CDR1 and CDR2: MNHEY and SMNVEV (reference sequence). V was cut by 6 bases and J by 0 bases, with 10 bases left in between. The CDR3 extends over 14 amino acids. In DNA, the CDR3 is TGTGCCAGCAGCGGGAGCCAAAGCACAGATACGCAGTATTTT. This encodes CASSGSQSTDTQYF.

The chain recombines TRBV6-1 with TRBJ1-5, with D uncertain. The CDR3 has 15 amino acids. Germline V gene lookup returns CDR1 MNHNS and CDR2 SASEGT. Trimming took off 8 bases at V and 5 bases at J, with 19 bases between the two ends. CDR3 DNA: TGTGCCAGCTTCCTAGGCCCGGCAAGTCATCAGCCCCAGCATTTT. Amino acid sequence: CASFLGPASHQPQHF.

The CDR3 sequence: CASSSRPLGLNGGYEQYF. The CDR3 DNA follows: TGTGCCAGCAGTTCGAGGCCCCTAGGGCTGAACGGGGGTTACGAGCAGTACTTC. This sequence joins TRBV27 and TRBJ2-5; possibly TRBD2 for D (6 bases). The last part of the DNA fits TRBJ2-7 better; the J call may be wrong. This CDR3 region has 18 residues. The V gene's germline CDR1 is MNHEY and CDR2 SMNVEV (reference sequence).

The chain employs TRBV10-3 and TRBJ2-7, with 13 bases lining up with TRBD2. The trim removed 7 bases at V and 5 bases at J, leaving 2 bases unmatched. CDR1 and CDR2 (germline): ENHRY, SYGVKD. The CDR3 loop spans 13 amino acids. The CDR3 spells CAITGTSGNEQYF. Written as DNA, the CDR3 is TGTGCCATCACAGGGACTAGCGGGAACGAGCAGTACTTC.